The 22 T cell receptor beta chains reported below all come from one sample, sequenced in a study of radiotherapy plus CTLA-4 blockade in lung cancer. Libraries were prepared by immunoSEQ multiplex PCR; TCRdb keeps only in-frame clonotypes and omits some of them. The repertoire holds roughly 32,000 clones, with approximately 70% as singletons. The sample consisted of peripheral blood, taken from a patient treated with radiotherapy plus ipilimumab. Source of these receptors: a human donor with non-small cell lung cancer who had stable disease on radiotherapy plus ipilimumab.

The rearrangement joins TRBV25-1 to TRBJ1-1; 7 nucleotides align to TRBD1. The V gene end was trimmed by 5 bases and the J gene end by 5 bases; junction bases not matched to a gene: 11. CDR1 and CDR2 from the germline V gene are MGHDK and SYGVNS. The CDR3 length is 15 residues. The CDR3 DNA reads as TGTGCCAGCAGTCCTCGGACAGGAGTGATGACTGAAGCTTTCTTT. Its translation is CASSPRTGVMTEAFF.

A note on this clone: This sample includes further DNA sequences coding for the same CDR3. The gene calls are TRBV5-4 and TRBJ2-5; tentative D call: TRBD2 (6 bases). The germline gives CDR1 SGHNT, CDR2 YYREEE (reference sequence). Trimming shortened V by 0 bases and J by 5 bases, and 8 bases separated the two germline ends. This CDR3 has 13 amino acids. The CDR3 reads CASSLGGGETQYF. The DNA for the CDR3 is TGTGCCAGCAGCTTGGGTGGGGGGGAGACCCAGTACTTC.

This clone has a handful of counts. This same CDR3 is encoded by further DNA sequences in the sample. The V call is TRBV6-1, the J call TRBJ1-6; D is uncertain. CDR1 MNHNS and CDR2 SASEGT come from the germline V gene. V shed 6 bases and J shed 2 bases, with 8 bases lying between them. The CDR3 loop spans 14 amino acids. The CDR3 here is CASSAGPYNSPLHF. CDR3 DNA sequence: TGTGCCAGCAGCGCCGGGCCCTATAATTCACCCCTCCACTTT.

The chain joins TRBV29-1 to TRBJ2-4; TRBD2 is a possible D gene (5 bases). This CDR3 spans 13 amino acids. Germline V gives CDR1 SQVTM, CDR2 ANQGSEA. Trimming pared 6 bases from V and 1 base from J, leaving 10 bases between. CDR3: CSVWERAKNIQYF. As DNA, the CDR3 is TGCAGCGTGTGGGAGAGGGCCAAAAACATTCAGTACTTC.

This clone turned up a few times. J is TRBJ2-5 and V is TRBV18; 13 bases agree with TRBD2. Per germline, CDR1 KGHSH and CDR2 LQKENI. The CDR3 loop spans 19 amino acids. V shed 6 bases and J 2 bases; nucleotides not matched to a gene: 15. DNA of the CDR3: TGTGCCAGCTCTACCCGATCTCGGACTAGCGGGAGACAGCAAGAGACCCAGTACTTC. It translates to CASSTRSRTSGRQQETQYF.

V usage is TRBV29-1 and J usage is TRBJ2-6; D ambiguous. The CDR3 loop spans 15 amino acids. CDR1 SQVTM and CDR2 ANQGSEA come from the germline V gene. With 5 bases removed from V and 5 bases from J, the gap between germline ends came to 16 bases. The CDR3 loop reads CSVSSIQSRANVLTF. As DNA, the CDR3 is TGCAGCGTTTCCAGCATACAAAGTCGGGCCAACGTCCTGACTTTC. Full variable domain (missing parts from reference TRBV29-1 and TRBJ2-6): SAVISQKPSRDICQRGTSLTIQCQVDSQVTMMFWYRQQPGQSLTLIATANQGSEATYESGFVIDKFPISRPNLTFSTLTVSNMSPEDSSIYLCSVSSIQSRANVLTFGAGSRLTVL.

CDR3 residues: CASSIAQLGTEAFF. CDR3 DNA: TGTGCCAGTAGTATAGCCCAACTGGGCACTGAAGCTTTCTTT. This chain connects TRBV19 to TRBJ1-1; D uncertain. Germline CDR1 reads LNHDA; CDR2 reads SQIVND (reference sequence). Trimming shortened V by 1 base and J by 4 bases, and 10 bases separated the two germline ends. The CDR3 totals 14 residues.

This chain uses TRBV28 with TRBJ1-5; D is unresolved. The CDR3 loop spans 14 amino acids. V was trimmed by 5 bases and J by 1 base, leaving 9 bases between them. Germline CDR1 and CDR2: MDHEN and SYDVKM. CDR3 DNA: TGTGCCAGCAGTCTATTCGCCAGCAATCAGCCCCAGCATTTT. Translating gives CASSLFASNQPQHF.

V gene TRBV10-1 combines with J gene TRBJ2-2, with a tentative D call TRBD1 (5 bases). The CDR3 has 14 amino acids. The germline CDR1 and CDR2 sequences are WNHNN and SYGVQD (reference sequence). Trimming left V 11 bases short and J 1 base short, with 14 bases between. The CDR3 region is CASREAENTGELFF. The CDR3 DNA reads TGCGCCTCCAGGGAAGCAGAGAACACCGGGGAGCTGTTTTTT.

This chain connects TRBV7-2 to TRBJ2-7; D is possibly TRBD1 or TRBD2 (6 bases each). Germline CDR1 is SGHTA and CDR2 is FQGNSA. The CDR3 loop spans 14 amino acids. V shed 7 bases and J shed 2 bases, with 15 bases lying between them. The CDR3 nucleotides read TGTGCCAGCACTCCGAAACGGGGGCCCTACGAGCAGTACTTC. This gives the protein CASTPKRGPYEQYF.

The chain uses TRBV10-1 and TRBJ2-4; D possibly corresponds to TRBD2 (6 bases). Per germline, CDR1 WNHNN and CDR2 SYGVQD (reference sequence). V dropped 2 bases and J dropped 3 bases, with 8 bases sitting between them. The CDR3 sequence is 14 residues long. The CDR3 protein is CASSEGGNKNIQYF. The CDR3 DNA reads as TGCGCCAGCAGTGAGGGGGGGAACAAAAACATTCAGTACTTC.

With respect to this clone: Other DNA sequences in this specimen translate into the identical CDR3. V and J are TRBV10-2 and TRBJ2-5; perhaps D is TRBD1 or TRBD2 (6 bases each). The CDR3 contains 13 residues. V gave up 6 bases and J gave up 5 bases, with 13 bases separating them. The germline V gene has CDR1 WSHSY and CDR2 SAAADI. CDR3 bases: TGCGCCAGCAGCAACCAGGGGAGGGAGACCCAGTACTTC. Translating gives CASSNQGRETQYF.

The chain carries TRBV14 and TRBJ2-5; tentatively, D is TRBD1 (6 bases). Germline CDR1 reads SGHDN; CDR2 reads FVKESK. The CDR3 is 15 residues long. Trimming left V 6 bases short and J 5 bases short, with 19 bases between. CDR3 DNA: TGTGCCAGCAGGCTTGCCGGGACACCTTCCGAGACCCAGTACTTC. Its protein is CASRLAGTPSETQYF.

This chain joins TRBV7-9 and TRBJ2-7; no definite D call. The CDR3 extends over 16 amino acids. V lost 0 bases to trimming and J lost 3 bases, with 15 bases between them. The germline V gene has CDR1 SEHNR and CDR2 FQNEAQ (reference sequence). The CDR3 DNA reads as TGTGCCAGCAGCTTAGCTTCTATGGCCAGAGGCTACGAGCAGTACTTC. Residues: CASSLASMARGYEQYF.

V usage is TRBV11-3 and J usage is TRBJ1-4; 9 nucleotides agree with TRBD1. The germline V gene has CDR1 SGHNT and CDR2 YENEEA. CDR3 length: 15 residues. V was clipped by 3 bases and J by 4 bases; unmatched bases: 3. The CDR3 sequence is CASSFGTGINEKLFF. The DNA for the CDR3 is TGTGCCAGCAGCTTCGGGACAGGGATTAATGAAAAACTGTTTTTT.

CDR3 DNA: TGTGCCAGCAGTTTATCCCTTGGGCGAGTTCGCTACGAGCAGTACTTC. Protein product: CASSLSLGRVRYEQYF. The chain recombines TRBV27 with TRBJ2-7, with D uncertain. Germline values: CDR1 MNHEY, CDR2 SMNVEV (reference sequence). V lost 0 bases, J lost 3 bases, and 15 bases lay in between. The CDR3 contains 16 residues.

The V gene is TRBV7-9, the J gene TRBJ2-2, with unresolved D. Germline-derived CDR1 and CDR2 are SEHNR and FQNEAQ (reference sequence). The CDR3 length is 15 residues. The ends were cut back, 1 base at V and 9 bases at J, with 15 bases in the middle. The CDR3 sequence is CASSLDLPGSRELFF. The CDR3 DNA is TGTGCCAGCAGCTTAGACCTCCCCGGTTCCCGGGAGCTGTTTTTT. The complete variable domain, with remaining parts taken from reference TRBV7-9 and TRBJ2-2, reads DTGVSQNPRHKITKRGQNVTFRCDPISEHNRLYWYRQTLGQGPEFLTYFQNEAQLEKSRLLSDRFSAERPKGSFSTLEIQRTEQGDSAMYLCASSLDLPGSRELFFGEGSRLTVL.

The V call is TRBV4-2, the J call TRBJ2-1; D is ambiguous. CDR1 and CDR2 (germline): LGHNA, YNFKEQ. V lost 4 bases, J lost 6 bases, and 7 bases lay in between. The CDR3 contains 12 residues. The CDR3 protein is CASSRRSNEQFF. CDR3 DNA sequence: TGTGCCAGCAGCCGCCGTAGCAATGAGCAGTTCTTC.

The CDR3 DNA is TGCGCCAGCAGCCCCTCCCACAGTGTGTGGCCAGATACGCAGTATTTT. Encoded protein: CASSPSHSVWPDTQYF. The chain couples TRBV5-1 to TRBJ2-3; the D is unclear. V was shortened by 4 bases and J by 4 bases, with 19 bases between the two germline ends. The germline V gene has CDR1 SGHRS and CDR2 YFSETQ. This CDR3 is built from 16 residues.

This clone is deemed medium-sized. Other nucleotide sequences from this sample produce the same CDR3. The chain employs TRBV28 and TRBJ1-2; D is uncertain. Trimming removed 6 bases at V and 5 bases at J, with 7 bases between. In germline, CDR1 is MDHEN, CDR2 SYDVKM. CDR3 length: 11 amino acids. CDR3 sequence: CASSSGYGYTF. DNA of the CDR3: TGTGCCAGCAGCTCCGGATATGGCTACACCTTC.

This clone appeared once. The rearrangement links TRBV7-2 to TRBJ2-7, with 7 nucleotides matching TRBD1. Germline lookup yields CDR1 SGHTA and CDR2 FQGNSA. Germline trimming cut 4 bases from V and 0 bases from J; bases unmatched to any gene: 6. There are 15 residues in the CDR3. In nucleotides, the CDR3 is TGTGCCAGCAGCTCCTCCGGGACAGTCTCCTACGAGCAGTACTTC. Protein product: CASSSSGTVSYEQYF. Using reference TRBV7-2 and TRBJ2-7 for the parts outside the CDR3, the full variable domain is GAGVSQSPSNKVTEKGKDVELRCDPISGHTALYWYRQSLGQGLEFLIYFQGNSAPDKSGLPSDRFSAERTGGSVSTLTIQRTQQEDSAVYLCASSSSGTVSYEQYFGPGTRLTVT.

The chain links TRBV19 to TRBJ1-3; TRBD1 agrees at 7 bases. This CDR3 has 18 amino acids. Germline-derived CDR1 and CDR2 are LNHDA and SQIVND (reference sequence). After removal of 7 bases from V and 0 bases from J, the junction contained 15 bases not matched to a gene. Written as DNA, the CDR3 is TGTGCCAGTACTGTTAAGGTCCTCCGACAGGGCTCTGGAAACACCATATATTTT. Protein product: CASTVKVLRQGSGNTIYF.